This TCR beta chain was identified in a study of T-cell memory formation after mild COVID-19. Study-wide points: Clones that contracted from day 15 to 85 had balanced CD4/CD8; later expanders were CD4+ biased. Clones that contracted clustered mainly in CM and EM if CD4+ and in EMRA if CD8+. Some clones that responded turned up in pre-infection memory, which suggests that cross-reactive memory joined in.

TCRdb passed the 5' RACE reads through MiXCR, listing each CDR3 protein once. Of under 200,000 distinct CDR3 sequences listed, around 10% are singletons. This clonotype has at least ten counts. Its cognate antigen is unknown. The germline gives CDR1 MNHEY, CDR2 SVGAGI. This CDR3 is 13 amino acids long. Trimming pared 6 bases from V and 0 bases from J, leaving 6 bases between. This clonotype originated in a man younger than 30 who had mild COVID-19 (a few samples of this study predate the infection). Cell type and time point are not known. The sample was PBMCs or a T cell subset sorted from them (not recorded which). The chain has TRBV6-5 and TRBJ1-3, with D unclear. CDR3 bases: TGTGCCAGCAGGACACCCTCTGGAAACACCATATATTTT. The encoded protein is CASRTPSGNTIYF.